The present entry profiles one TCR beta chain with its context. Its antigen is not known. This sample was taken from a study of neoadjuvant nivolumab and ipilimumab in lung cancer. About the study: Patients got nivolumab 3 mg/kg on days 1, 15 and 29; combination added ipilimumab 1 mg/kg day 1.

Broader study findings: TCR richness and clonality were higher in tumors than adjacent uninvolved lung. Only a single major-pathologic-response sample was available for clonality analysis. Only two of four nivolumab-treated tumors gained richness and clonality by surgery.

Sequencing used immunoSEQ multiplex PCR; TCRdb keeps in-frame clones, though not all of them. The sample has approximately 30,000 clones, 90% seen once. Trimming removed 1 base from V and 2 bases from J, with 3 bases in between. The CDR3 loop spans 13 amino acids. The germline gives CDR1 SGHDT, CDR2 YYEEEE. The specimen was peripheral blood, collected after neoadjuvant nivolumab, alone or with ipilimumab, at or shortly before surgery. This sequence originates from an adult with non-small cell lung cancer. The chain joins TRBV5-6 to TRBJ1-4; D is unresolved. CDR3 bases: TGTGCCAGCAGCTTGCCTACTAATGAAAAACTGTTTTTT. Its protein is CASSLPTNEKLFF. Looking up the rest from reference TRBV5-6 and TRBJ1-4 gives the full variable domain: DAGVTQSPTHLIKTRGQQVTLRCSPKSGHDTVSWYQQALGQGPQFIFQYYEEEERQRGNFPDRFSGHQFPNYSSELNVNALLLGDSALYLCASSLPTNEKLFFGSGTQLSVL.